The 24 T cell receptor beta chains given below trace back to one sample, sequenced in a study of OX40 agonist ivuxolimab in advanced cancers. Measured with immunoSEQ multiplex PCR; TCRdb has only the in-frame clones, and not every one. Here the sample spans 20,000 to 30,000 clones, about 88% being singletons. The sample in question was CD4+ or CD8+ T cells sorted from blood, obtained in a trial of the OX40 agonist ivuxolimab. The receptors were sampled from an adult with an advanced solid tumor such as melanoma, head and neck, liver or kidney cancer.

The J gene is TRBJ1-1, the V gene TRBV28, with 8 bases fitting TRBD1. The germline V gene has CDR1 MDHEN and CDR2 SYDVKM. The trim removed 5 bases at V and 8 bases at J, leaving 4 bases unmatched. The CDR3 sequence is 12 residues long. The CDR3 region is CASSQRDREAFF. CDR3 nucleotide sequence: TGTGCCAGCAGTCAAAGGGACAGGGAAGCTTTCTTT.

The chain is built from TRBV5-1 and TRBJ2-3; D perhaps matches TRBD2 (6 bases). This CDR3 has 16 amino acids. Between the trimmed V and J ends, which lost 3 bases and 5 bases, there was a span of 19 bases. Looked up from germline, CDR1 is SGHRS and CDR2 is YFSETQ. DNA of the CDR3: TGCGCCAGCAGCTCGGTTCTTGCGGGGTGGAGAGATACGCAGTATTTT. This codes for CASSSVLAGWRDTQYF.

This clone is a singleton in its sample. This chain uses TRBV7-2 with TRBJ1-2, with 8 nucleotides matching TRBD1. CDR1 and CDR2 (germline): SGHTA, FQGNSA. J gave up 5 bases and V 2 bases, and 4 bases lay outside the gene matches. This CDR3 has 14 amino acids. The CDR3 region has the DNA TGTGCCAGCAGCTTACAGGGGGCGCTTTATGGCTACACCTTC. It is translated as CASSLQGALYGYTF.

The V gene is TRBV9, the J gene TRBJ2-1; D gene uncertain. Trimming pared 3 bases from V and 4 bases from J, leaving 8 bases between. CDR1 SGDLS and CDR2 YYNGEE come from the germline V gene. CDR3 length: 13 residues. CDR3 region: CASSATRYNEQFF. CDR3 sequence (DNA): TGTGCCAGCAGCGCGACACGTTACAATGAGCAGTTCTTC. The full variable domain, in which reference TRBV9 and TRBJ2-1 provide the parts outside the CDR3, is DSGVTQTPKHLITATGQRVTLRCSPRSGDLSVYWYQQSLDQGLQFLIQYYNGEERAKGNILERFSAQQFPDLHSELNLSSLELGDSALYFCASSATRYNEQFFGPGTRLTVL.

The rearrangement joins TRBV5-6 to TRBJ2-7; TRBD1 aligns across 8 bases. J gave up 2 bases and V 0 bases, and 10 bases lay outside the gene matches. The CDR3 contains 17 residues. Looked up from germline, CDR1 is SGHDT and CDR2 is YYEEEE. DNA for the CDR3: TGTGCCAGCAGCTTGGGGGAATCGACAGGGGCGCCCTACGAGCAGTACTTC. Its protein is CASSLGESTGAPYEQYF.

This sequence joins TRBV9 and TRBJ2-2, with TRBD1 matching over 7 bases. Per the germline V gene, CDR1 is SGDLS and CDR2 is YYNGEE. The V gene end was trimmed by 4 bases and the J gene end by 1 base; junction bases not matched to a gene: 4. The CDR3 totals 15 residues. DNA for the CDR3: TGTGCCAGCAGCTCGCGGACAGGGAACACCGGGGAGCTGTTTTTT. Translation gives CASSSRTGNTGELFF.

CDR3 DNA: TGTGCCACCAGCAGATGGGATAGCGGCTTCCAAGAGACCCAGTACTTC. It is translated as CATSRWDSGFQETQYF. V and J are TRBV15 and TRBJ2-5, with D perhaps matching TRBD2 (6 bases). Germline V lookup: CDR1 LNHNV, CDR2 YYDKDF (reference sequence). This CDR3 comprises 16 residues. V was trimmed by 2 bases and J by 1 base, leaving 14 bases between them.

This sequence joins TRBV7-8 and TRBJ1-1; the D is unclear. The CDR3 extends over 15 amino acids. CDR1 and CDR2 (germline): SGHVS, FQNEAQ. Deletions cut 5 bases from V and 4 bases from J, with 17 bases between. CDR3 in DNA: TGTGCCAGCAGCCCCCGGACGAGGCTTGCCACTGAAGCTTTCTTT. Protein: CASSPRTRLATEAFF.

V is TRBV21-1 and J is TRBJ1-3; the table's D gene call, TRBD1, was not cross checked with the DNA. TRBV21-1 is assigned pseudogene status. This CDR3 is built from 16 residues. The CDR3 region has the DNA TGTGCCAGCAGCAGGCCGGACAGGGCCACTGGAAACACCATATATTTT. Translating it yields CASSRPDRATGNTIYF.

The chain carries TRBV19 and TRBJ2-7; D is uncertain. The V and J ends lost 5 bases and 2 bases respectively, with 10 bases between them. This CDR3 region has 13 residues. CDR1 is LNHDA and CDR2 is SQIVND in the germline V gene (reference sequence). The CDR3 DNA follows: TGTGCCAGTAGTCCCGGACCAGCCTACGAGCAGTACTTC. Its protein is CASSPGPAYEQYF. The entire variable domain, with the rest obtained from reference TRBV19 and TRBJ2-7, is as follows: DGGITQSPKYLFRKEGQNVTLSCEQNLNHDAMYWYRQDPGQGLRLIYYSQIVNDFQKGDIAEGYSVSREKKESFPLTVTSAQKNPTAFYLCASSPGPAYEQYFGPGTRLTVT.

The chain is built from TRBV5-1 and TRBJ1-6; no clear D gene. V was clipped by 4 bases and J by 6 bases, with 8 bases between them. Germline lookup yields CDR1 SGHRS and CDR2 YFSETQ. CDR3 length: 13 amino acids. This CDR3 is CASSDMGNSPLHF. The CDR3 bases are TGCGCCAGCAGCGACATGGGTAATTCACCCCTCCACTTT.

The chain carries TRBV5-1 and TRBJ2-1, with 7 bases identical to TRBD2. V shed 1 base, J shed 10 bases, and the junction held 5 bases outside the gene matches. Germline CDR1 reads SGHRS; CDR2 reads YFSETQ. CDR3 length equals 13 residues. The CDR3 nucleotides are TGCGCCAGCAGCTTGTTCCTGGGACTAGAGCAGTTCTTC. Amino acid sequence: CASSLFLGLEQFF.

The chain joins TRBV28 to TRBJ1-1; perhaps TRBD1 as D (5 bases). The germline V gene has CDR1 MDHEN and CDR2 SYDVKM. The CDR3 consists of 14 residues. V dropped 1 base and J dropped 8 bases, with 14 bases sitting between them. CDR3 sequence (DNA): TGTGCCAGCAGTTTATTTTTGTTGGGGGGAGAAGCTTTCTTT. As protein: CASSLFLLGGEAFF. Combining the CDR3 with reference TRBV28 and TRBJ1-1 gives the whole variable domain DVKVTQSSRYLVKRTGEKVFLECVQDMDHENMFWYRQDPGLGLRLIYFSYDVKMKEKGDIPEGYSVSREKKERFSLILESASTNQTSMYLCASSLFLLGGEAFFGQGTRLTVV.

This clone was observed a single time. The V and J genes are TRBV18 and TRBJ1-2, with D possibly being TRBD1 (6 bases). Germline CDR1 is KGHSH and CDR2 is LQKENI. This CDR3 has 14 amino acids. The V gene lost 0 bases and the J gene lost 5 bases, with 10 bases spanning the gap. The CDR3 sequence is CASSPPGGPYGYTF. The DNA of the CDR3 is TGTGCCAGCTCACCACCCGGGGGGCCGTATGGCTACACCTTC.

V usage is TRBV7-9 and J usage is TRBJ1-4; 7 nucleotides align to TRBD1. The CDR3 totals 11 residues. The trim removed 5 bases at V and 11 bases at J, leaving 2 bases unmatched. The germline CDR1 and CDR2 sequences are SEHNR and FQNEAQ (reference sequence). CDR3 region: CASSPGGKLFF. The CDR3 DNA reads TGTGCCAGCAGCCCAGGGGGTAAACTGTTTTTT.

CDR3 sequence (DNA): TGCGCCAGCAGACGCGATTCGGGCGAATACGAGCAGTACTTC. It yields the protein CASRRDSGEYEQYF. The V call is TRBV5-1, the J call TRBJ2-7; D is unresolved. V lost 5 bases and J 4 bases, leaving 16 bases between the germline ends. Looked up from germline, CDR1 is SGHRS and CDR2 is YFSETQ. The CDR3 covers 14 residues.

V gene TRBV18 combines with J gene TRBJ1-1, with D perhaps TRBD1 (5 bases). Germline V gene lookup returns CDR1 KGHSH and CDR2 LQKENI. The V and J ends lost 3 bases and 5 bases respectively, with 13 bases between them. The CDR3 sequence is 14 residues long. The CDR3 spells CASSPRQQRTEAFF. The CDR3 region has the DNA TGTGCCAGCTCACCCCGACAGCAGCGGACTGAAGCTTTCTTT. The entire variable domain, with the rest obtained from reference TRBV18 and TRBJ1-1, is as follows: NAGVMQNPRHLVRRRGQEARLRCSPMKGHSHVYWYRQLPEEGLKFMVYLQKENIIDESGMPKERFSAEFPKEGPSILRIQQVVRGDSAAYFCASSPRQQRTEAFFGQGTRLTVV.

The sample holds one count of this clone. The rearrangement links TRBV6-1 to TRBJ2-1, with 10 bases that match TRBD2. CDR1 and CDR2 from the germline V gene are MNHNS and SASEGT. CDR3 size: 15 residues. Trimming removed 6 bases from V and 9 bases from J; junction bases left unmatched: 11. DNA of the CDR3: TGTGCCAGCAGGGCAACTAGCGGGGTTAGGGGTGAGCAGTTCTTC. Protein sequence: CASRATSGVRGEQFF.

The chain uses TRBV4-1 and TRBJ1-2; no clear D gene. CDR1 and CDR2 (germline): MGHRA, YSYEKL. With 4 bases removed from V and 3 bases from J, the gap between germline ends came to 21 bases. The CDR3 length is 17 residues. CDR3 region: CASSPGIPRRSHYGYTF. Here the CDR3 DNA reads TGCGCCAGCAGCCCCGGGATCCCTAGGCGGTCCCACTATGGCTACACCTTC.

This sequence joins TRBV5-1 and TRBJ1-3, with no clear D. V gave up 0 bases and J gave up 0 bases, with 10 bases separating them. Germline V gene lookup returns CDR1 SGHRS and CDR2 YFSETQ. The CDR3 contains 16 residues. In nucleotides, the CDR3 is TGCGCCAGCAGCTTGGGAGGGTCATCCTCTGGAAACACCATATATTTT. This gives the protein CASSLGGSSSGNTIYF. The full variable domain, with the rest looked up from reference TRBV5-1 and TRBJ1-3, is KAGVTQTPRYLIKTRGQQVTLSCSPISGHRSVSWYQQTPGQGLQFLFEYFSETQRNKGNFPGRFSGRQFSNSRSEMNVSTLELGDSALYLCASSLGGSSSGNTIYFGEGSWLTVV.

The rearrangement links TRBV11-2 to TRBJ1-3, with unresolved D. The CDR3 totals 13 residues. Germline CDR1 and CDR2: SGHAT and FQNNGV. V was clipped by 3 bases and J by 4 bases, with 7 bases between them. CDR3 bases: TGTGCCAGCAGCTTCCAAACCGGAAACACCATATATTTT. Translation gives CASSFQTGNTIYF.

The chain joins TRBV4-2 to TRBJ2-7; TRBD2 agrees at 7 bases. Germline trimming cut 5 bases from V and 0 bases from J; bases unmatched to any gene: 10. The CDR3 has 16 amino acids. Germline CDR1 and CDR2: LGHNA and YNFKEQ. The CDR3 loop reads CASSLVLTSSSYEQYF. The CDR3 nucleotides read TGTGCCAGCAGCTTGGTTCTGACTAGCTCCTCCTACGAGCAGTACTTC.

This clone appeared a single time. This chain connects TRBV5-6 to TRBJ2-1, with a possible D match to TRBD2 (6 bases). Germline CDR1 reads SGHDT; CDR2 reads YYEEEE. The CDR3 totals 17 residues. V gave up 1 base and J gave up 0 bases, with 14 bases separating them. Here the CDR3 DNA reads TGTGCCAGCAGCTTGTTGGGTGGGGGGTACTCCTACAATGAGCAGTTCTTC. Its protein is CASSLLGGGYSYNEQFF.

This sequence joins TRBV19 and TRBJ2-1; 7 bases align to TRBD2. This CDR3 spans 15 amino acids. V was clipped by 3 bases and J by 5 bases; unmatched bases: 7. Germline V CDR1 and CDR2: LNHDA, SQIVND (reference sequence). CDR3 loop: CASSILAGLDNEQFF. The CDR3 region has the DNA TGTGCCAGTAGTATCTTAGCGGGCCTAGACAATGAGCAGTTCTTC.